This passage covers 31 T cell receptor beta chains from one sample sequenced in a study of blood T cells in healthy people across ages. A sample-barcoded 5' primer and a J-beta primer mix were used in a second PCR of roughly 6 to 12 cycles. Each CDR3 protein gets one entry after TCRdb re-called the 5' RACE reads with MiXCR. Seen here are hundreds of thousands of distinct CDR3 sequences, less than 40% observed once, and the top ten hold just over 15%. Input material: blood. These receptors came from a woman older than 75 in good health.

CDR3 nucleotides: TGTGCCAGTAGCCATAGGACAGGGGAAAATGAGCAGTTCTTC. Encoded protein: CASSHRTGENEQFF. The rearrangement joins TRBV19 to TRBJ2-1, with TRBD1 identical over 9 bases. Germline V gene lookup returns CDR1 LNHDA and CDR2 SQIVND (reference sequence). The CDR3 runs to 14 residues. V lost 6 bases to trimming and J lost 7 bases; unmatched junction nucleotides: 7.

This clonotype has ten or more counts. The rearrangement links TRBV11-2 to TRBJ2-1; a possible D gene is TRBD2 (6 bases). V was clipped by 4 bases and J by 3 bases, with 7 bases between them. Germline V lookup: CDR1 SGHAT, CDR2 FQNNGV. This CDR3 region has 13 residues. The CDR3 here is CASSSGLYNEQFF. In DNA, the CDR3 is TGTGCCAGCAGCTCGGGACTCTACAATGAGCAGTTCTTC.

This clonotype was seen more than once but under ten times. This rearrangement joins TRBV5-1 to TRBJ1-6; TRBD1 is a possible D gene (5 bases). Germline CDR1 is SGHRS and CDR2 is YFSETQ. Trimming took 0 bases from V and 0 from J, leaving 10 bases between them. The CDR3 totals 17 residues. The CDR3 loop reads CASSLAGRSSYNSPLHF. The CDR3 region has the DNA TGCGCCAGCAGCTTGGCAGGGAGGAGCTCCTATAATTCACCCCTCCACTTT.

This clonotype appeared many times. The chain links TRBV9 to TRBJ2-1; the match to TRBD2 covers 8 bases. The CDR3 consists of 16 residues. With 5 bases clipped from V and 0 bases from J, the junction kept 7 bases outside the gene matches. CDR1 is SGDLS and CDR2 is YYNGEE in the germline V gene. The CDR3 region has the DNA TGTGCCAGCAGGGGCGGGGGGCCAAGCTCCTACAATGAGCAGTTCTTC. Translating gives CASRGGGPSSYNEQFF.

This clonotype was found a few times. This sequence joins TRBV28 and TRBJ1-2, with no clear D. Trimming shortened V by 5 bases and J by 7 bases, and 17 bases separated the two germline ends. Germline V lookup: CDR1 MDHEN, CDR2 SYDVKM. CDR3 length: 14 amino acids. The CDR3 sequence is CASSPKPTTAGYTF. Written as DNA, the CDR3 is TGTGCCAGCAGTCCTAAACCGACAACGGCTGGCTACACCTTC.

To note about this clonotype: The junction shows a germline mismatch at one end, possibly a read error. This chain joins TRBV7-2 and TRBJ1-1; D gene uncertain. Germline assignment: CDR1 SGHTA and CDR2 FQGNSA. CDR3 length: 14 amino acids. CDR3 in DNA: TGTGCCAACAGCTTAGCCCTCCCGGGTACTGAAGCTTTCTTT. The encoded protein is CANSLALPGTEAFF.

This chain links TRBV4-3 with TRBJ1-1; 11 nucleotides line up with TRBD1. The CDR3 consists of 13 residues. Germline V CDR1 and CDR2: LGHNA, YSLEER. V was clipped by 1 base and J by 11 bases; unmatched bases: 3. CDR3 in amino acids: CASSQGTGGRAFF. Written as DNA, the CDR3 is TGCGCCAGCAGCCAAGGGACAGGGGGCCGGGCTTTCTTT.

A word on this clonotype: At one end, the junction sequence differs from germline, possibly due to a read error. V gene TRBV3-1 combines with J gene TRBJ1-6, with a possible D match to TRBD1 (5 bases). The CDR3 loop spans 16 amino acids. Per the germline V gene, CDR1 is LGHDT and CDR2 is YNNKEL (reference sequence). The DNA for the CDR3 is TGTGCCAGCAGCCCACGACAGAGCTCCCATAATTCACCCCTCCACTTT. Amino acid sequence: CASSPRQSSHNSPLHF.

J is TRBJ2-3 and V is TRBV29-1; D unresolved. Germline assignment: CDR1 SQVTM and CDR2 ANQGSEA. V was clipped by 2 bases and J by 0 bases, with 9 bases between them. This CDR3 has 14 amino acids. CDR3 loop: CSVERNTSTDTQYF. The CDR3 nucleotides are TGCAGCGTTGAACGTAATACTAGCACAGATACGCAGTATTTT.

This clonotype was recorded at least ten times. The chain carries TRBV11-2 and TRBJ2-7, with D hard to call. Germline CDR1 is SGHAT and CDR2 is FQNNGV. V lost 3 bases, J lost 1 base, and 10 bases lay in between. This CDR3 is 14 amino acids long. CDR3 residues: CASSLYSPSYEQYF. CDR3 nucleotides: TGTGCCAGCAGCTTGTACTCCCCATCCTACGAGCAGTACTTC.

Comment on this clonotype: Compared with germline, one end of the junction differs, possibly owing to a read error. The chain is built from TRBV20-1 and TRBJ2-1, with 9 bases matching TRBD2. Germline V CDR1 and CDR2: DFQATT, SNEGSKA (reference sequence). The CDR3 extends over 14 amino acids. The CDR3 DNA sequence: TGCAGTGCTAGGTCTAGCGGGGTGGGGAATGGGCAGTTCTTC. Translated, it gives CSARSSGVGNGQFF.

The chain couples TRBV6-5 to TRBJ2-5; 11 bases are shared with TRBD2. The DNA end is a closer match to TRBJ2-7, so the J assignment may be wrong. The CDR3 is 14 residues long. Per the germline V gene, CDR1 is MNHEY and CDR2 is SVGAGI. CDR3 protein: CASSRIAGGREQYF. CDR3 DNA sequence: TGTGCCAGCAGTCGAATAGCGGGGGGGCGCGAGCAGTACTTC.

The V call is TRBV20-1, the J call TRBJ2-7, with D perhaps assigned TRBD1 or TRBD2 (6 bases each). V was pared by 0 bases and J by 2 bases, with 17 bases between. Germline CDR1 and CDR2: DFQATT and SNEGSKA (reference sequence). The CDR3 spans 16 residues. In nucleotides, the CDR3 is TGCAGTGCTAGAGATATGAGGGGGGCTAATCCCTACGAGCAGTACTTC. Amino acid sequence: CSARDMRGANPYEQYF.

This clonotype was seen more than once but under ten times. This may stem from a read error, because a much larger clone lies one nucleotide away. This chain joins TRBV9 and TRBJ2-5, with D uncertain. Germline lookup yields CDR1 SGDLS and CDR2 YYNGEE. V lost 0 bases, J lost 11 bases, and 14 bases lay in between. The CDR3 has 13 amino acids. The CDR3 reads CASSVEKGNEQYF. DNA for the CDR3: TGTGCCAGCAGCGTAGAGAAAGGCAATGAGCAGTACTTC.

This clonotype was detected ten times or more. The chain recombines TRBV9 with TRBJ2-3; 7 bases line up with TRBD1. V dropped 3 bases and J dropped 3; count of bases not matched to a gene: 7. This CDR3 region has 15 residues. CDR1 is SGDLS and CDR2 is YYNGEE in the germline V gene. This chain's CDR3 is CASSARQGRTDTQYF. The CDR3 bases are TGTGCCAGCAGCGCTCGACAGGGTCGAACAGATACGCAGTATTTT. The full variable domain, completed using reference TRBV9 and TRBJ2-3, is DSGVTQTPKHLITATGQRVTLRCSPRSGDLSVYWYQQSLDQGLQFLIQYYNGEERAKGNILERFSAQQFPDLHSELNLSSLELGDSALYFCASSARQGRTDTQYFGPGTRLTVL.

In this sample, this clonotype turned up a few times. This may be a read error, as it is one base from a much larger clone. The J gene is TRBJ2-7, the V gene TRBV6-2 or TRBV6-3; D is possibly TRBD2 (5 bases). Germline loops: CDR1 MNHEY, CDR2 SVGEGT. The CDR3 length is 14 residues. V gave up 6 bases and J gave up 6 bases, with 18 bases separating them. The DNA of the CDR3 is TGTGCCAGCAGGTGGCGGCTAGGACTTTCCGAGCAGTACTTC. Its protein is CASRWRLGLSEQYF.

With regard to this clonotype: Possible read error: a much larger clone is one base away. This chain links TRBV12-3 or TRBV12-4 with TRBJ1-1, with D tentatively TRBD1 (6 bases). This CDR3 has 14 amino acids. The CDR3 spells CAGSLGGLGTEAFF. In DNA form, the CDR3 reads TGTGCCGGCAGTTTGGGGGGGCTTGGCACTGAAGCTTTCTTT.

This clonotype was counted many times. The rearrangement links TRBV5-1 to TRBJ2-3; 7 bases map to TRBD2. After removal of 5 bases from V and 0 bases from J, the junction contained 6 bases not matched to a gene. The CDR3 is 15 residues long. Germline CDR1 and CDR2: SGHRS and YFSETQ. CDR3 sequence (DNA): TGCGCCAGCAGTACCCAGCGGGGCAGCACAGATACGCAGTATTTT. This codes for CASSTQRGSTDTQYF.

In its sample, this clonotype was seen many times. V and J are TRBV19 and TRBJ2-6; D is unresolved. Trimming shortened V by 0 bases and J by 1 base, and 10 bases separated the two germline ends. The CDR3 has 17 amino acids. Per the germline V gene, CDR1 is LNHDA and CDR2 is SQIVND (reference sequence). CDR3 nucleotide sequence: TGTGCCAGTAGTATAGATGATGGTGGTTCTGGGGCCAACGTCCTGACTTTC. Translation: CASSIDDGGSGANVLTF. Full variable domain (remainder filled in from reference TRBV19 and TRBJ2-6): DGGITQSPKYLFRKEGQNVTLSCEQNLNHDAMYWYRQDPGQGLRLIYYSQIVNDFQKGDIAEGYSVSREKKESFPLTVTSAQKNPTAFYLCASSIDDGGSGANVLTFGAGSRLTVL.

Details on this clonotype: A much larger clone differs from this one at a single base, so this may be a read error. The CDR3 sequence is CASSARRGAYNEQYF. The CDR3 DNA reads as TGTGCCAGCAGTGCACGACGGGGGGCCTACAATGAGCAGTACTTC. The V call is TRBV9, the J call TRBJ2-1, with D perhaps matching TRBD2 (7 bases). The J call may be in error: the DNA end matches TRBJ2-7 better. Germline V gene data show CDR1 as SGDLS and CDR2 as YYNGEE. CDR3 length equals 15 residues.

Only one count was recorded for this clonotype. Possible read error: a much larger clone is one base away. This chain links TRBV11-2 with TRBJ2-1, with D hard to call. The assigned J gene may be wrong: the sequence end matches TRBJ2-7 better. Germline CDR1 and CDR2: SGHAT and FQNNGV. The CDR3 consists of 13 residues. CDR3 bases: TGTGCCAGCAGTCCCCAACGAGTATATGAGCAGTACTTC. This codes for CASSPQRVYEQYF.

This clonotype has a count of ten or more. A much larger clonotype is one base distant, so this may be a read error. CDR3 protein: CASSLASGGGNEQFF. As DNA, the CDR3 is TGTGCCAGCAGCTTAGCCAGCGGGGGGGGAAATGAGCAGTTCTTC. V and J are TRBV7-9 and TRBJ2-1, with 10 bases aligning to TRBD2. The germline V gene has CDR1 SEHNR and CDR2 FQNEAQ (reference sequence). Losses at the gene ends were 0 bases for V and 7 bases for J; bases not matched to a gene: 3. The CDR3 sequence is 15 residues long.

The chain joins TRBV21-1 to TRBJ2-1; TRBD1, the table's D call, was not compared with the DNA. TRBV21-1 is annotated as a pseudogene. The CDR3 contains 15 residues. The CDR3 loop reads CASSKAGRAMDEQFF. As DNA, the CDR3 is TGTGCCAGCAGCAAAGCGGGCCGGGCAATGGATGAGCAGTTCTTC.

The chain combines TRBV5-1 with TRBJ2-4; a possible D gene is TRBD2 (7 bases). Germline loops: CDR1 SGHRS, CDR2 YFSETQ. The germline V and J ends were trimmed by 10 bases and 8 bases, with 25 bases remaining between them. The CDR3 has 15 residues. The CDR3 region is CACKGGTLSGDIQYF. The CDR3, as DNA: TGCGCCTGCAAGGGGGGGACACTCAGCGGGGACATTCAGTACTTC.

This clonotype was detected only a few times. V is TRBV7-2 and J is TRBJ1-4, with unresolved D. The CDR3 spans 16 residues. The V end was cut by 4 bases, the J end by 0 bases, with 12 bases between. CDR1 and CDR2 (germline): SGHTA, FQGNSA. The CDR3 sequence is CASSSVPSSTNEKLFF. The CDR3 nucleotides read TGTGCCAGCAGCTCGGTCCCGAGCTCAACTAATGAAAAACTGTTTTTT.

This clonotype has at least ten counts. This rearrangement joins TRBV6-5 to TRBJ2-7; 9 positions agree with TRBD1. The CDR3 consists of 15 residues. From germline, CDR1 is MNHEY and CDR2 SVGAGI. Trimming cost V 4 bases and J 3 bases; bases outside gene matches: 7. The CDR3 sequence is CASSFYRGPDYEQYF. The CDR3 coding sequence is TGTGCCAGCAGTTTTTACAGGGGGCCCGACTACGAGCAGTACTTC.

In regard to this clonotype: A much more abundant neighbour one base away suggests this may be a read error. The chain has TRBV6-2 or TRBV6-3 and TRBJ2-5; D might be TRBD1 or TRBD2, each matching 5 bases. Trimming stripped 5 bases from V and 11 bases from J, with 15 bases between. The germline CDR1 and CDR2 sequences are MNHEY and SVGEGT. The CDR3 is 12 residues long. The CDR3 sequence: CASSRGTAEQYF. The CDR3 DNA reads TGTGCCAGCAGTCGAGGGACGGCTGAGCAGTACTTC.

This clonotype has more than one count but fewer than ten. The chain combines TRBV25-1 with TRBJ1-2, with TRBD1 as a possible D gene (5 bases). The ends were cut back, 7 bases at V and 4 bases at J, with 13 bases in the middle. Germline CDR1 and CDR2: MGHDK and SYGVNS. This CDR3 comprises 13 residues. The CDR3 loop is CASTPGLGYGYTF. For the CDR3, the DNA is TGTGCCAGCACGCCGGGGCTCGGCTATGGCTACACCTTC.

This clonotype was picked up a small number of times. This could be a read error, since a much larger clone is one nucleotide away. The chain links TRBV20-1 to TRBJ2-7; 9 bases agree with TRBD2. The CDR3 sequence is 14 residues long. Germline V gives CDR1 DFQATT, CDR2 SNEGSKA (reference sequence). V was clipped by 3 bases and J by 3 bases; unmatched bases: 6. CDR3 sequence (DNA): TGCAGTGCTAGGGCTACTAGCGGGTACTACGAGCAGTACTTC. Amino acids: CSARATSGYYEQYF.

The sample holds many counts of this clonotype. This chain joins TRBV20-1 and TRBJ2-7, with D perhaps matching TRBD1 (5 bases). CDR3 length: 13 amino acids. Germline V gene data show CDR1 as DFQATT and CDR2 as SNEGSKA (reference sequence). V was clipped by 3 bases and J by 2 bases, with 11 bases between them. The CDR3 here is CSASSRVAYEQYF. DNA of the CDR3: TGCAGTGCTAGTTCCAGGGTGGCCTACGAGCAGTACTTC.

This clonotype was counted a few times. This could be a read error, since a much larger clone is one nucleotide away. V gene TRBV5-1 combines with J gene TRBJ2-1; the D gene is possibly TRBD2 (6 bases). The J call may be wrong; the DNA end is better matched by TRBJ2-7. The CDR3 is 16 residues long. Looked up from germline, CDR1 is SGHRS and CDR2 is YFSETQ. This CDR3 is CASSLVGASAYNEQYF. The CDR3 DNA sequence: TGCGCCAGCAGCTTGGTAGGGGCTAGCGCCTACAATGAGCAGTACTTC.